The rows below give T cell receptor beta chains drawn from one sample of a study of blood T cell repertoires in COVID-19. The method was immunoSEQ multiplex PCR; TCRdb's version includes in-frame clones alone and lacks a portion of them. This sample has 150,000 to 200,000 clones; around 87% occur once, and the top ten carry around 0.63%. Sequencing was done on a sample of peripheral blood. Receptors were obtained from a man aged 60 to 75 with COVID-19, enrolled during active disease. CDR3s include the opening cysteine and the closing phenylalanine or tryptophan. A D gene is named only where the DNA matches it firmly. Not all rows give a size; the values are once, few, many and, for expanded clones, a class.

TRBJ1-4,.,TRBD1,TRBV6-2/TRBV6-3,TGTGCCAGCAGCCGACAGGGCATAGGGGAAAAACTGTTTTTT,CASSRQGIGEKLFF
TRBJ2-6,.,TRBD1,TRBV24-1,TGTGCCACCAGTGATTTCCCGACAGGGGCTGGGGCCAACGTCCTGACTTTC,CATSDFPTGAGANVLTF
TRBJ2-3,.,TRBD1,TRBV20-1,TGCAGTGCTAGTCAGGGGGCCGGCCCAGATACGCAGTATTTT,CSASQGAGPDTQYF
TRBJ1-2,.,TRBD1,TRBV4-2,TGTGCCAGCAGCCAAGAGCTCTGGGACAGCTTTAACTATGGCTACACCTTC,CASSQELWDSFNYGYTF
TRBJ2-7,.,.,TRBV5-1,TGCGCCAGCAGCTTGGCCCCTTCCACAGGGACCTACGAGCAGTACTTC,CASSLAPSTGTYEQYF
TRBJ1-1,.,.,TRBV7-2,TGTGCCAGCAGCCCCTGGTGGAGAATGAACACTGAAGCTTTCTTT,CASSPWWRMNTEAFF
TRBJ1-1,.,TRBD1,TRBV5-4,TGTGCCAGCAGCTTAGGGACAGAGAACACTGAAGCTTTCTTT,CASSLGTENTEAFF
TRBJ1-4,.,TRBD1,TRBV9,TGTGCCAGCAGCGCCGGACAGGGGCAGGAAAAACTGTTTTTT,CASSAGQGQEKLFF
TRBJ1-2,once,TRBD1,TRBV7-9,TGTGCCAGCAGCTCCCCACTCGGGACAGGGGGATCCACTAACTATGGCTACACCTTC,CASSSPLGTGGSTNYGYTF
TRBJ1-2,.,.,TRBV4-3,TGCGCCAGCAGCCAAGATAGGAGCAGGGTTGGCGGTGGCTACACCTTC,CASSQDRSRVGGGYTF
TRBJ1-6,.,.,TRBV25-1,TGTGCCAGCAGTGATTGGCAGTCAAATTCACCCCTCCACTTT,CASSDWQSNSPLHF
TRBJ2-1,.,TRBD1,TRBV7-6,TGTGCCAGCAGCTCAGGGACAGGGGGCTACAATGAGCAGTTCTTC,CASSSGTGGYNEQFF
TRBJ1-4,.,.,TRBV9,TGTGCCAGCAGCGTAGACGATCCCCCGGGAAAACTGTTTTTT,CASSVDDPPGKLFF
TRBJ2-5,.,.,TRBV5-1,TGCGCCAGCAGCCGCAAGACAGAACAAGAGACCCAGTACTTC,CASSRKTEQETQYF
TRBJ2-6,.,.,TRBV7-9,TGTGCCAGCAGCTTACAGGGGACGGCAAACTCTGGGGCCAACGTCCTGACTTTC,CASSLQGTANSGANVLTF
TRBJ1-3,few,.,TRBV28,TGTGCCAGCAGTTCTGGAGCGGTGGGGTCTGGAAACACCATATATTTT,CASSSGAVGSGNTIYF
TRBJ2-1,once,TRBD2,TRBV9,TGTGCCAGCAGCGTAGTCCCTAGCGGTTACAATGAGCAGTTCTTC,CASSVVPSGYNEQFF
TRBJ1-2,.,TRBD1,TRBV18,TGTGCCAGCTCTCAATTAGACAGGGGGCGCGGCTATGGCTACACCTTC,CASSQLDRGRGYGYTF
TRBJ2-1,.,TRBD1,TRBV19,TGTGCCAGTATTCCGACAGGGCGCAATGAGCAGTTCTTC,CASIPTGRNEQFF
TRBJ2-3,.,.,TRBV11-2,TGTGCCAGCAGCTTAGTAGTGGGGACTTGGGATACGCAGTATTTT,CASSLVVGTWDTQYF
TRBJ1-2,.,.,TRBV7-9,TGTGCCAGCAGCCGTTCGGGGTCTCCTAACTATGGCTACACCTTC,CASSRSGSPNYGYTF
TRBJ2-1,.,TRBD2,TRBV7-2,TGTGCCAGCAGCTTAGTTGCGGGAGTAGGCAATGAGCAGTTCTTC,CASSLVAGVGNEQFF
TRBJ1-1,.,.,TRBV18,TGTGCCAGCTCACCACGATCCGACAGGAAGAACACTGAAGCTTTCTTT,CASSPRSDRKNTEAFF
TRBJ2-7,.,.,TRBV11-3,TGTGCCAGCAGCTTAGAAGGCGGTTTGGAGCAGTACTTC,CASSLEGGLEQYF
TRBJ1-6,.,TRBD1,TRBV11-2,TGTGCCAGCAGCCAGACAGGGGGCCTAAGGGTTCATTCACCCCTCCACTTT,CASSQTGGLRVHSPLHF
TRBJ1-4,.,TRBD1,TRBV5-8,TGTGCCAGCAGCTTGACAGACAGGGGGCGAGTACAAAAACTGTTTTTT,CASSLTDRGRVQKLFF
TRBJ1-5,.,TRBD1,TRBV19,TGTGCCAGCCTAGCCTCCGGGACAGGCAATCAGCCCCAGCATTTT,CASLASGTGNQPQHF
TRBJ2-1,.,TRBD2,TRBV5-1,TGCGCCAGCAGCGGGGGACTAGCGGACAGGTACAATGAGCAGTTCTTC,CASSGGLADRYNEQFF
TRBJ1-1,.,.,TRBV5-5,TGTGCCAGCAGCTTCAGGTTAACTGAAGCTTTCTTT,CASSFRLTEAFF
TRBJ1-5,.,TRBD1,TRBV6-1,TGTGCCAGCAGTGATAGGGGGCTCGATCAGCCCCAGCATTTT,CASSDRGLDQPQHF
TRBJ2-5,.,TRBD2,TRBV9,TGTGCCAGCAGCGTGAGACGGGAGGCGAGGGAGACCCAGTACTTC,CASSVRREARETQYF
TRBJ2-2,.,.,TRBV6-6,TGTGCCAGCAGTTACTCCCCTCTCCGGGAGCTGTTTTTT,CASSYSPLRELFF
TRBJ1-2,few,TRBD1,TRBV24-1,TGTGCCACCAGTGATTTGGGGACAGGGGGCATCTATGGCTACACCTTC,CATSDLGTGGIYGYTF
TRBJ2-3,.,TRBD1,TRBV4-3,TGCGCCAGCAGCCGGGACAGCCTCAACACAGATACGCAGTATTTT,CASSRDSLNTDTQYF
TRBJ1-1,.,.,TRBV6-2/TRBV6-3,TGTGCCAGCAGCAGCCACGAGGCAGTGAACACTGAAGCTTTCTTT,CASSSHEAVNTEAFF
TRBJ2-7,.,.,TRBV6-5,TGTGCCAGCAGTTCCTACGACAGATCCTACGAGCAGTACTTC,CASSSYDRSYEQYF
TRBJ1-2,few,.,TRBV27,TGTGCCAGCATTGGGGAGAGGCACACCTTC,CASIGERHTF
TRBJ1-5,.,.,TRBV6-2/TRBV6-3,TGTGCCAGCAGTTACCCCCCTCGTTCGGGGGATCAGCCCCAGCATTTT,CASSYPPRSGDQPQHF